Reported below is one TCR beta chain. Trimming took 6 bases from V and 6 from J; bases not matched to a gene: 7. Looked up from germline, CDR1 is SGHAT and CDR2 is FQNNGV. This CDR3 has 14 residues. These data are taken from a study of blood T cell repertoires in COVID-19. Authors' methods: Estimation of nucleated cell counts was performed using reference gene primer amplification. Clones were sequenced by immunoSEQ multiplex PCR, and TCRdb holds only the in-frame ones, with some missing. That table is the source of V, J and clone size, and D and trimming were worked out from the DNA. This sample carries approximately 150,000 clones, 80% to 90% of them seen once, and the ten largest clones take about 1.7%.

This chain connects TRBV11-2 to TRBJ2-7; 11 nucleotides align to TRBD1. Source material: peripheral blood. This receptor was identified in a woman in her fifties or sixties with acute or convalescent COVID-19. Here the CDR3 DNA reads TGTGCCAGCAGGTTCCCCGGGACAGGGGGCGAGCAGTACTTC. Amino acids: CASRFPGTGGEQYF.